Here is one TCR beta chain with its context. No antigen is known for it. The data derive from a study of T cells in localized non-small cell lung cancer. Sequencing was performed with immunoSEQ multiplex PCR; in TCRdb, only in-frame clones are kept and a portion is missing. This sample has some 38,000 clones, with about 92% found just once. CDR1 and CDR2 from the germline V gene are LNHNV and YYDKDF (reference sequence). There are 16 residues in the CDR3. V lost 5 bases to trimming and J lost 0 bases, with 15 bases between them. Study findings and constraints: There was higher T cell clonality in uninvolved adjacent lung than in tumor, and it was highest there.

This rearrangement joins TRBV15 to TRBJ2-3; D is possibly TRBD1 (5 bases). Material: peripheral blood, obtained before any cancer treatment. The sequence derives from a female donor over 55 with stage I lung adenocarcinoma. The CDR3 reads CATSPIGQPSTDTQYF. The CDR3, as DNA: TGTGCCACCAGCCCGATAGGACAACCTAGCACAGATACGCAGTATTTT.